Presented here are 24 T cell receptor beta chains from one specimen sequenced in a study of blood T cell repertoires in COVID-19. The method was immunoSEQ multiplex PCR; TCRdb's version includes in-frame clones alone and lacks a portion of them. This table holds approximately 170,000 clones, 70% to 90% found once. Sequencing was done on a sample of peripheral blood. These receptors all come from a man aged 40-50 years who had recovered from COVID-19.

The rearrangement links TRBV15 to TRBJ2-7, with 11 bases identical to TRBD1. Germline-derived CDR1 and CDR2 are LNHNV and YYDKDF (reference sequence). The CDR3 runs to 16 residues. J lost 3 bases, V lost 0 bases, and 4 bases had no gene match. The CDR3 DNA reads as TGTGCCACCAGCAGAGATTCCGGGACAGGGGGCTACGAGCAGTACTTC. Translation gives CATSRDSGTGGYEQYF.

This CDR3 is CASSERGKAAGNTIYF. As DNA, the CDR3 is TGTGCCAGCAGTGAGAGGGGGAAAGCTGCCGGAAACACCATATATTTT. The chain joins TRBV6-1 to TRBJ1-3, with D possibly being TRBD1 (6 bases). Germline V CDR1 and CDR2: MNHNS, SASEGT. The CDR3 covers 16 residues. Trimming took 3 bases from V and 4 from J, leaving 16 bases between them.

V is TRBV5-5 and J is TRBJ1-2; 9 bases align to TRBD1. Germline-derived CDR1 and CDR2 are SGHKS and YYEKEE (reference sequence). Losses at the gene ends were 3 bases for V and 7 bases for J; bases not matched to a gene: 4. This CDR3 spans 13 amino acids. In nucleotides, the CDR3 is TGTGCCAGCAGCTCACAGGGGGCCGTTGGCTACACCTTC. Translated: CASSSQGAVGYTF.

The chain is built from TRBV28 and TRBJ1-2; D uncertain. V dropped 7 bases and J dropped 1 base, with 10 bases sitting between them. This CDR3 contains 13 residues. Germline-derived CDR1 and CDR2 are MDHEN and SYDVKM. CDR3 loop: CASTLVGNYGYTF. The CDR3 bases are TGTGCCAGCACCCTTGTCGGTAACTATGGCTACACCTTC.

A remark on this clone: Different DNA sequences within this sample yield the same CDR3. V usage is TRBV4-3 and J usage is TRBJ2-7; 7 nucleotides align to TRBD1. V lost 1 base and J lost 3; bases outside the gene matches: 3. This CDR3 has 14 residues. Germline loops: CDR1 LGHNA, CDR2 YSLEER. CDR3 sequence: CASSQGTGDYEQYF. CDR3 nucleotide sequence: TGCGCCAGCAGCCAAGGGACAGGAGACTACGAGCAGTACTTC.

The rearrangement links TRBV9 to TRBJ1-2; D gene uncertain. Germline assignment: CDR1 SGDLS and CDR2 YYNGEE. V was pared by 4 bases and J by 4 bases, with 17 bases between. The CDR3 length is 15 residues. The chain's CDR3 is CASSFTPGVLYGYTF. DNA for the CDR3: TGTGCCAGCAGCTTCACCCCCGGGGTACTCTATGGCTACACCTTC.

The chain carries TRBV6-5 and TRBJ2-1; 7 positions match TRBD1. The germline V gene has CDR1 MNHEY and CDR2 SVGAGI. CDR3 size: 13 residues. V dropped 6 bases and J dropped 3; count of bases not matched to a gene: 2. CDR3 bases: TGTGCCAGCAGACGGGACAGCTACAATGAGCAGTTCTTC. Translated: CASRRDSYNEQFF.

This clone was picked up one time. The chain carries TRBV7-9 and TRBJ2-5; maybe TRBD2 (5 bases). Trimming took off 2 bases at V and 4 bases at J, with 8 bases between the two ends. CDR1 is SEHNR, CDR2 FQNEAQ, per germline (reference sequence). CDR3 length: 13 amino acids. CDR3 bases: TGTGCCAGCAGCTTAAGAGGGATAGAGACCCAGTACTTC. This translates into CASSLRGIETQYF.

This CDR3 is CASSHGVFTDTQYF. The CDR3 coding sequence is TGCGCCAGCAGCCACGGGGTTTTTACAGATACGCAGTATTTT. The genes are TRBV4-1 and TRBJ2-3, with D possibly TRBD2 on 5 matching bases. Trimming removed 3 bases from V and 3 bases from J, with 10 bases in between. The CDR3 extends over 14 amino acids. From germline, CDR1 is MGHRA and CDR2 YSYEKL.

The chain employs TRBV18 and TRBJ1-4; TRBD1 might be the D (6 bases). V gave up 5 bases and J gave up 5 bases, with 12 bases separating them. This CDR3 spans 14 amino acids. CDR1 and CDR2 from the germline V gene are KGHSH and LQKENI. CDR3 DNA: TGTGCCAGCTCAACCGTGAGGGGGAATGAAAAACTGTTTTTT. This codes for CASSTVRGNEKLFF.

The chain recombines TRBV7-2 with TRBJ1-5; 7 bases fit TRBD1. Germline V lookup: CDR1 SGHTA, CDR2 FQGNSA. The CDR3 sequence is 16 residues long. V lost 5 bases to trimming and J lost 7 bases; unmatched junction nucleotides: 14. This CDR3 is CASSPPGQGVGQPQHF. The DNA for the CDR3 is TGTGCCAGCAGCCCTCCCGGGCAGGGGGTAGGGCAGCCCCAGCATTTT.

DNA for the CDR3: TGTGCCAGCAGTCCGTTACTCCTTGGGCCCCAGCATTTT. Encoded protein: CASSPLLLGPQHF. The chain joins TRBV27 to TRBJ1-5; no definite D call. The V end was cut by 5 bases, the J end by 9 bases, with 14 bases between. From germline, CDR1 is MNHEY and CDR2 SMNVEV (reference sequence). There are 13 residues in the CDR3.

This rearrangement joins TRBV13 to TRBJ2-6, with unresolved D. Germline CDR1 PRHDT, CDR2 FYEKMQ (reference sequence). The CDR3 sequence is 15 residues long. V shed 6 bases and J shed 0 bases, with 9 bases lying between them. The CDR3 is CASSSGYSGANVLTF. CDR3 coding DNA: TGTGCCAGCAGTTCCGGTTACTCTGGGGCCAACGTCCTGACTTTC.

This chain uses TRBV19 with TRBJ1-1, with 7 bases aligning to TRBD1. With V trimmed by 1 base and J by 1 base, 12 bases remained unmatched. From germline, CDR1 is LNHDA and CDR2 SQIVND (reference sequence). CDR3 length: 18 amino acids. Here the CDR3 reads CASSIGRARGRRNTEAFF. CDR3 coding DNA: TGTGCCAGTAGTATAGGCCGGGCGAGGGGGCGTAGGAACACTGAAGCTTTCTTT.

The rearrangement uses TRBV3-1 (or the pseudogene TRBV3-2) and TRBJ2-3, with D unresolved. The germline V and J ends were trimmed by 6 bases and 3 bases, with 4 bases remaining between them. Germline V gene sequence: CDR1 LGHDT, CDR2 YNNKEL (reference sequence). This CDR3 spans 11 amino acids. DNA of the CDR3: TGTGCCAGCAGAACAACAGATACGCAGTATTTT. It encodes CASRTTDTQYF.

The chain joins TRBV2 to TRBJ2-2; TRBD1 aligns across 7 bases. The CDR3 sequence is 16 residues long. V lost 4 bases and J lost 1; bases outside the gene matches: 6. Germline V CDR1 and CDR2: SNHLY, FYNNEI. The CDR3 coding sequence is TGTGCCAGCAGTGGACAGGGAAACCTGAACACCGGGGAGCTGTTTTTT. This sequence encodes CASSGQGNLNTGELFF. The full variable domain, its missing parts supplied by reference TRBV2 and TRBJ2-2, is EPEVTQTPSHQVTQMGQEVILRCVPISNHLYFYWYRQILGQKVEFLVSFYNNEISEKSEIFDDQFSVERPDGSNFTLKIRSTKLEDSAMYFCASSGQGNLNTGELFFGEGSRLTVL.

The rearrangement joins TRBV10-3 to TRBJ1-2; TRBD1 might be the D (6 bases). V was pared by 6 bases and J by 8 bases, with 10 bases between. There are 11 residues in the CDR3. The germline V gene has CDR1 ENHRY and CDR2 SYGVKD. The CDR3 bases are TGTGCCATCAGCTACGGGACAGGCTACACCTTC. Amino acid sequence: CAISYGTGYTF.

The V and J genes are TRBV4-3 and TRBJ1-3; D call uncertain. This CDR3 is built from 16 residues. The V gene lost 5 bases and the J gene lost 5 bases, with 19 bases spanning the gap. Germline V gene lookup returns CDR1 LGHNA and CDR2 YSLEER. The CDR3 is CASSGSTGSWRNTIYF. The CDR3 DNA reads as TGCGCCAGCAGCGGAAGTACCGGGAGTTGGAGAAACACCATATATTTT.

The chain couples TRBV9 to TRBJ2-5, with no clear D. V was cut by 4 bases and J by 1 base, with 17 bases left in between. This CDR3 spans 16 amino acids. Germline CDR1 and CDR2: SGDLS and YYNGEE. As DNA, the CDR3 is TGTGCCAGCAGCATCACGGGTTTTAAGACCCAAGAGACCCAGTACTTC. This codes for CASSITGFKTQETQYF. The full variable domain, rest sourced from reference TRBV9 and TRBJ2-5, is DSGVTQTPKHLITATGQRVTLRCSPRSGDLSVYWYQQSLDQGLQFLIQYYNGEERAKGNILERFSAQQFPDLHSELNLSSLELGDSALYFCASSITGFKTQETQYFGPGTRLLVL.

The V call is TRBV6-5, the J call TRBJ2-2, with 9 nucleotides matching TRBD1. The V segment lost 8 bases and the J segment 5 bases; nucleotides outside the gene matches: 3. This CDR3 comprises 13 residues. The germline CDR1 and CDR2 sequences are MNHEY and SVGAGI. CDR3 DNA sequence: TGTGCCAGCCGACAGGGGGAAACCGGGGAGCTGTTTTTT. Translation: CASRQGETGELFF.

The CDR3 DNA is TGTGCCAGCAGCCCTCGAGACAGGGGGCTAACCGGGGAGCTGTTTTTT. Its translation is CASSPRDRGLTGELFF. The chain employs TRBV9 and TRBJ2-2; 10 bases align to TRBD1. CDR1 SGDLS and CDR2 YYNGEE come from the germline V gene. V shed 4 bases and J 5 bases; nucleotides not matched to a gene: 8. The CDR3 has 16 residues.

There are a few counts of this clone. Other DNA sequences from this sample encode an identical CDR3 as well. Written as DNA, the CDR3 is TGTGCCAGCAGCACTAACAATGAGCAGTTCTTC. As protein: CASSTNNEQFF. The J gene is TRBJ2-1, the V gene TRBV27; the D is unclear. Germline CDR1 MNHEY, CDR2 SMNVEV (reference sequence). Trimming removed 6 bases at V and 5 bases at J, with 5 bases between. The CDR3 is 11 residues long.

The V and J genes are TRBV7-8 and TRBJ2-7; D gene ambiguous. Between the trimmed V and J ends, which lost 0 bases and 3 bases, there was a span of 9 bases. Germline CDR1 is SGHVS and CDR2 is FQNEAQ. The CDR3 contains 14 residues. The CDR3 region is CASSLAVQNYEQYF. In DNA, the CDR3 is TGTGCCAGCAGCTTAGCGGTGCAGAACTACGAGCAGTACTTC.

The chain carries TRBV19 and TRBJ2-2; 9 nucleotides line up with TRBD2. The CDR3 is made up of 15 amino acids. Germline trimming cut 10 bases from V and 0 bases from J; bases unmatched to any gene: 6. Germline assignment: CDR1 LNHDA and CDR2 SQIVND (reference sequence). The DNA for the CDR3 is TGTGCCACTCTTAGCGGGGGATCGAACACCGGGGAGCTGTTTTTT. This translates into CATLSGGSNTGELFF.